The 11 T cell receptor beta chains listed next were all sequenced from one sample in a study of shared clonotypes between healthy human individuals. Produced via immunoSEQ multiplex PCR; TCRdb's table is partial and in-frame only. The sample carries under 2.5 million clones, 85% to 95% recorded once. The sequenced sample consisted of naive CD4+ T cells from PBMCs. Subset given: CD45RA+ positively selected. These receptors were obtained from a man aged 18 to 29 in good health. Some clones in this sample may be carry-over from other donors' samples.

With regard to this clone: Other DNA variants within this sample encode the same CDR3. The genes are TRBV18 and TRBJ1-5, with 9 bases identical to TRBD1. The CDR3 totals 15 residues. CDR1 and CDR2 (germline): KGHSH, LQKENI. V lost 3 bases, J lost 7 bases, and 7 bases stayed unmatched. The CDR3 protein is CASSPPDRGDQPQHF. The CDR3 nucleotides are TGTGCCAGCTCACCTCCGGACAGGGGTGACCAGCCCCAGCATTTT.

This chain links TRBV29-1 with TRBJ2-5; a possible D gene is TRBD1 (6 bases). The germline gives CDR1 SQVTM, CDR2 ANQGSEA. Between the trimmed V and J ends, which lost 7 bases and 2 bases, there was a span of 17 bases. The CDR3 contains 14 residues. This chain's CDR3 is CSARRTALQETQYF. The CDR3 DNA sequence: TGCAGCGCACGAAGGACAGCCCTGCAAGAGACCCAGTACTTC.

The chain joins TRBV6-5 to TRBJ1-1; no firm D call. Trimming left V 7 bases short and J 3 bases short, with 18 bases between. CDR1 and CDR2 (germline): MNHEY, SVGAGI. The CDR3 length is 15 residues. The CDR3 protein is CASNPSRHTDTEAFF. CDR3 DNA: TGTGCCAGCAATCCTAGCCGCCACACGGACACTGAAGCTTTCTTT.

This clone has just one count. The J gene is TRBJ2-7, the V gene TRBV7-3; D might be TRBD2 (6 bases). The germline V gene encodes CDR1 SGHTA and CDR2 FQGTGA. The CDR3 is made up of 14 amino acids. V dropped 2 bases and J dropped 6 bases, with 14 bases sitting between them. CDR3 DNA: TGTGCCAGCAGCTTAGGCCCCCCCGGGAGCGAGCAGTACTTC. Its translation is CASSLGPPGSEQYF.

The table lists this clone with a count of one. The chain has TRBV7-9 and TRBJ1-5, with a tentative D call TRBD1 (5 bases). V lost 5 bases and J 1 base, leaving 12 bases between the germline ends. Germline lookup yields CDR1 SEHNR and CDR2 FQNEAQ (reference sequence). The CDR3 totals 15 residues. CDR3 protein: CASSRGGDSNQPQHF. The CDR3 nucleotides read TGTGCCAGCAGCCGAGGAGGGGACAGCAATCAGCCCCAGCATTTT. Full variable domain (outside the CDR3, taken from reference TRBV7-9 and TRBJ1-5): DTGVSQNPRHKITKRGQNVTFRCDPISEHNRLYWYRQTLGQGPEFLTYFQNEAQLEKSRLLSDRFSAERPKGSFSTLEIQRTEQGDSAMYLCASSRGGDSNQPQHFGDGTRLSIL.

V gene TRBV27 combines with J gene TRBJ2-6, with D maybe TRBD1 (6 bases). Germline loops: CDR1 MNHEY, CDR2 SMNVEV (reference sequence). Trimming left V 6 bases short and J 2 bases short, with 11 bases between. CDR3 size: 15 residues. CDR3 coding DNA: TGTGCCAGCAGCTCCGCAGGGGCTGGGGCCAACGTCCTGACTTTC. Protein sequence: CASSSAGAGANVLTF.

Here the CDR3 reads CSAPGYTF. CDR3 coding DNA: TGCAGTGCCCCAGGCTACACCTTC. The chain couples TRBV20-1 to TRBJ1-2; D gene unclear. CDR1 and CDR2 from the germline V gene are DFQATT and SNEGSKA (reference sequence). The CDR3 has 8 amino acids. Trimming took 6 bases from V and 8 from J, leaving 4 bases between them.

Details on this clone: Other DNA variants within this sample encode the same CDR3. CDR3 loop: CASSYSGARGEKLFF. CDR3 bases: TGTGCCAGCAGTTACTCCGGGGCAAGGGGTGAAAAACTGTTTTTT. This chain links TRBV6-5 with TRBJ1-4, with D perhaps TRBD1 (5 bases). The CDR3 covers 15 residues. V gave up 0 bases and J gave up 7 bases, with 12 bases separating them. CDR1 and CDR2 from the germline V gene are MNHEY and SVGAGI.

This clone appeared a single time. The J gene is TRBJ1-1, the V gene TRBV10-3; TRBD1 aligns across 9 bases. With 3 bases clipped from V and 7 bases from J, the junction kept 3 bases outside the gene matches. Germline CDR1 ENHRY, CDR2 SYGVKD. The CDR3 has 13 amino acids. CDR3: CAISEQGALEAFF. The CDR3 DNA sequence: TGTGCCATCAGTGAACAGGGGGCCCTTGAAGCTTTCTTT.

In nucleotides, the CDR3 is TGTGCCTGGGTGCTGCCGGGACAATCGTACCAAGAGACCCAGTACTTC. This gives the protein CAWVLPGQSYQETQYF. The rearrangement links TRBV30 to TRBJ2-5; maybe TRBD1 (6 bases). Germline lookup yields CDR1 GTSNPN and CDR2 SVGIG (reference sequence). The germline V and J ends were trimmed by 5 bases and 0 bases, with 19 bases remaining between them. CDR3 length: 16 amino acids.

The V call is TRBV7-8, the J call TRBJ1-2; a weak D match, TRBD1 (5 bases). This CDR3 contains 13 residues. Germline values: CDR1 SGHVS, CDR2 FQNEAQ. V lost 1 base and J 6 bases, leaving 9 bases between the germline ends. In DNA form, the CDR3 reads TGTGCCAGCAGCTTAGGCAGGGAAGATGGCTACACCTTC. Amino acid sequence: CASSLGREDGYTF.